The clone carrying this TCR beta chain was detected many times. Its antigen is unidentified. The CDR3 contains 16 residues. Trimming cost V 5 bases and J 2 bases; bases outside gene matches: 5. Over 190 million TCR-beta sequences from 15-18 subjects came out of each sequencing run. TCRdb reprocessed the 5' RACE reads via MiXCR and lists one record per CDR3 protein. The data contain tens of thousands of distinct CDR3 sequences, roughly 3.5% of them singletons. The data were obtained in a study of neurological immune-mediated disorders. Study results and caveats: The most TCR clonal expansion was seen in HTLV-1-associated myelopathy, whereas the least was seen in multiple sclerosis, below the level in healthy controls. Among expanded clones, no CDR3 amino acid sequences were shared across subjects, a pattern suggesting private repertoires in all groups.

The TCR was taken from a young woman with multiple sclerosis. V and J are TRBV12-3 or TRBV12-4 and TRBJ2-3, with 12 bases lining up with TRBD2. Material: PBMCs. CDR3 bases: TGTGCCAGCAGTCCCGGACTAGCGGGGACCACAGATACGCAGTATTTT. Its protein is CASSPGLAGTTDTQYF.